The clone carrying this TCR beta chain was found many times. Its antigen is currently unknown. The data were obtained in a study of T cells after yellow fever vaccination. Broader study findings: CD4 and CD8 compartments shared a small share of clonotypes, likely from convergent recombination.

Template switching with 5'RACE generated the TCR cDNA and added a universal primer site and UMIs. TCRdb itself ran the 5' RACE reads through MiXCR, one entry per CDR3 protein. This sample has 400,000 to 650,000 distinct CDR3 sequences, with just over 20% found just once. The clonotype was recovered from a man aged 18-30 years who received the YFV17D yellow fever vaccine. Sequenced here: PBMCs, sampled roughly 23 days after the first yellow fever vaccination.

The CDR3 DNA reads TGTGCCACCAGCAGAGGCCAAGACCAAGAGACCCAGTACTTC. Protein product: CATSRGQDQETQYF. This chain connects TRBV15 to TRBJ2-5, with D hard to call. The germline V gene has CDR1 LNHNV and CDR2 YYDKDF (reference sequence). CDR3 length equals 14 residues. Between the trimmed V and J ends, which lost 1 base and 0 bases, there was a span of 6 bases.